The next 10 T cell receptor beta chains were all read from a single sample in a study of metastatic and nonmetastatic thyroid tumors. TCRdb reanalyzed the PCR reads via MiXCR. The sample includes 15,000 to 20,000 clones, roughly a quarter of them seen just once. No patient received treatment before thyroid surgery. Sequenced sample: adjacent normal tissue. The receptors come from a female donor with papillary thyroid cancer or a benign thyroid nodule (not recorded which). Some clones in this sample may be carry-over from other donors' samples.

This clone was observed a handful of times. CDR3 in DNA: TGTGCCAGCAGTTCGCCAGCCTTGAACACTGAAGCTTTCTTT. It is translated as CASSSPALNTEAFF. V usage is TRBV6-2 or TRBV6-3 and J usage is TRBJ1-1; no clear D. Germline V gene sequence: CDR1 MNHEY, CDR2 SVGEGT. V lost 4 bases to trimming and J lost 0 bases, with 9 bases between them. The CDR3 has 14 residues.

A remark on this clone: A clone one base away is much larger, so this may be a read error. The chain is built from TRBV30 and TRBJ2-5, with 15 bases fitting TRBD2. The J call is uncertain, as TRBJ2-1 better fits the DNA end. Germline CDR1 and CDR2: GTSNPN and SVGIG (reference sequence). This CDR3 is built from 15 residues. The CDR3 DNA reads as TGTGCCTGGAGTCTGGGGACTAGCGGGAGGAATGAGCAGTTCTTC. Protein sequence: CAWSLGTSGRNEQFF.

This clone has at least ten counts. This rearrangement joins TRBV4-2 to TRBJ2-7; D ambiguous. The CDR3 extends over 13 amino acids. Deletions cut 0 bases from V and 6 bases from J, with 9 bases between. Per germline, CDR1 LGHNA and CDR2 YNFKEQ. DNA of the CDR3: TGTGCCAGCAGCCAAGATGGGCTTAGCGAGCAGTACTTC. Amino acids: CASSQDGLSEQYF.

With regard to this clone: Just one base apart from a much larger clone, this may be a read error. CDR3: CSSSLGTLNTEAFF. Written as DNA, the CDR3 is TGTTCCAGCAGCCTTGGGACACTGAACACTGAAGCTTTCTTT. V usage is TRBV5-6 and J usage is TRBJ1-1; TRBD1 is a possible D gene (6 bases). The CDR3 length is 14 residues. CDR1 is SGHDT, CDR2 YYEEEE, per germline.

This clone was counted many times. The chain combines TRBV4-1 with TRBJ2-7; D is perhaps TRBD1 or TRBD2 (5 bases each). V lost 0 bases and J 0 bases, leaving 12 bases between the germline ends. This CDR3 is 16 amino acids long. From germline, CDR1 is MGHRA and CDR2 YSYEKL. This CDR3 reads CASSQDFPGSSYEQYF. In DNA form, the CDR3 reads TGCGCCAGCAGCCAAGATTTCCCAGGGAGCTCCTACGAGCAGTACTTC.

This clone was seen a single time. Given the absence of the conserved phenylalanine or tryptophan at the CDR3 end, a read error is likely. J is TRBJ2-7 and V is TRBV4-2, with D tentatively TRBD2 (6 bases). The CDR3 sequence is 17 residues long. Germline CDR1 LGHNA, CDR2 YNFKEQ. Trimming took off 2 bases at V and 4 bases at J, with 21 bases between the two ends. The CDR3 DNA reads TGTGCCAGCAGCCAACGCCGCGCGGCTAGCGTTACATACGAGCAGTACTTA. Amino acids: CASSQRRAASVTYEQYL.

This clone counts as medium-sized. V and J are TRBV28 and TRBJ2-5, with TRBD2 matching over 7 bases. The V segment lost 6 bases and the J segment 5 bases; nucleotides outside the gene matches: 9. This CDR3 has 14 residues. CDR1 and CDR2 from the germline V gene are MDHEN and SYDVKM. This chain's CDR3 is CASSSSGGWETQYF. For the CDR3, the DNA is TGTGCCAGCAGCTCTTCCGGGGGGTGGGAGACCCAGTACTTC.

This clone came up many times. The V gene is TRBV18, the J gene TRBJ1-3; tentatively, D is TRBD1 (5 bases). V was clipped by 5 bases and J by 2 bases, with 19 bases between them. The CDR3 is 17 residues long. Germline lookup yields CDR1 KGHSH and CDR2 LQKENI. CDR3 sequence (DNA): TGTGCCAGCTCAGACGGGGGACGCGGACCAACTGGAAACACCATATATTTT. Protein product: CASSDGGRGPTGNTIYF.

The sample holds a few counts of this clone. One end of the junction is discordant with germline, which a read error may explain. The CDR3 DNA is TGCGCCAGCAGCTTATCCGCCATAAGCTCCTACGAGCAGTACTTC. This encodes CASSLSAISSYEQYF. The chain links TRBV7-2 to TRBJ2-7, with D uncertain. The CDR3 consists of 15 residues. CDR1 and CDR2 (germline): SGHTA, FQGNSA.

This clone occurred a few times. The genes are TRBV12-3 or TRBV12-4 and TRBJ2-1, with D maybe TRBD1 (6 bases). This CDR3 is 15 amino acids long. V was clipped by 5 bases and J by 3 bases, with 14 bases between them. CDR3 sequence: CASSSTAGDYNEQFF. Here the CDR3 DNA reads TGTGCCAGCAGTAGTACGGCAGGGGACTACAATGAGCAGTTCTTC.